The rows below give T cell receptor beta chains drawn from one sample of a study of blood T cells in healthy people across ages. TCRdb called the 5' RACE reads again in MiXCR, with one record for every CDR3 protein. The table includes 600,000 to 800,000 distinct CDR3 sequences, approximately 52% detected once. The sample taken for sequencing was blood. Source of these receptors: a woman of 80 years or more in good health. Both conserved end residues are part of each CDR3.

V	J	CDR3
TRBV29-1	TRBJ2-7	CSVGEILSYEQYF
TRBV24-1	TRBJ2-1	CATSDWSGPNEQFF
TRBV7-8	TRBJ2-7	CASSLLAGPPGYF
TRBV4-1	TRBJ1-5	CASSQEVTGAQPQHF
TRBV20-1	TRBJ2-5	CSARGVAAEMQETQYF
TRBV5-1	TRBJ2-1	CASSLASGQSYNEQFF
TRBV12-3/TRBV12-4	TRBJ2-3	CASSFSNPRSYTQYF
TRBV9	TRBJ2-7	CASSVHQGDYEQYF
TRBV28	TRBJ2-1	CASLAWGGRGNEQFF
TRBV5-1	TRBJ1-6	CASSGTGLRPLHF
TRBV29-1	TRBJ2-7	CSVEGRDGGNEQYF
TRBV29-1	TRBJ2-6	CSARTGLSGANVLTF
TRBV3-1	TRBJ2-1	CASSRGNYNEQFF
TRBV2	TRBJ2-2	CASSVTRSPNTGELFF
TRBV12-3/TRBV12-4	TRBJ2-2	CASSFVPGAGELFF
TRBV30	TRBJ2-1	CAWAVVSSYNEQFF
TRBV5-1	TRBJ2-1	CASSNGVHNEQFF
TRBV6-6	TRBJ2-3	CATGRADTQYF
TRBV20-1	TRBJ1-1	CSARAIPRNTEAFF
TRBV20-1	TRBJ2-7	CSAFTGGYEQYF
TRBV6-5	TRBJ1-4	CASSYRVSNERLFF
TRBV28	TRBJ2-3	CASSPTGRPPDTQYF
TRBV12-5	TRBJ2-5	CASGLGDRYNEQYF
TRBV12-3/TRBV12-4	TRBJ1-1	CASSSLQRTNTEAFF
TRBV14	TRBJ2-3	CASSQGFASGRRNTQYF
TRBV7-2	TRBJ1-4	CASSYPGTGGEKLFF
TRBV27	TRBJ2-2	CASGPPPGARAGELFF
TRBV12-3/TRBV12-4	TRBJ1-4	CASSLNRATNEKLFF
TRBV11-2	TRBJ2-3	CASSLGLSIDTQYF
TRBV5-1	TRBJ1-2	CASSLAVADYGYTF
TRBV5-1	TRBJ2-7	CASSSGQGPYEQYF
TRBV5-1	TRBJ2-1	CASSLESVSSYNEQFF
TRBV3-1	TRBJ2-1	CASSQDPVSSYNEQFF
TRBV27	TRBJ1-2	CASSAYRNYGYTF
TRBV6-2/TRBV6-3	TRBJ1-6	CASRSFQGLLYNSPLHF
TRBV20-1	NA	CSAGTSGRALDEQYF
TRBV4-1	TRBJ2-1	CASSQDRNSLRRDNEQFF
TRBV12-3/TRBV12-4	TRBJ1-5	CASRRRAPNQPQHF
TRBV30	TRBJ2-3	CAWGLAGVLTDTQYF
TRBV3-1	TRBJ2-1	CASSQSGTPHVGVYEQFF
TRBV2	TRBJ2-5	CASRTQGAQETQYF
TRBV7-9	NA	CASSPGSGTQYF
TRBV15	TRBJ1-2	CATSQRDGLQGYTF
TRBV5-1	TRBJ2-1	CASRRTSGNNEQFF
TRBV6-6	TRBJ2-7	CASGTDPYEQYF
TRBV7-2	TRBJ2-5	CASSSSGTEETQYF
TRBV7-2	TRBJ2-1	CASSLAWGGGYNEQFF
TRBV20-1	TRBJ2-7	CSATVVGGGYNEQYF
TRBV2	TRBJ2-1	CASSGRVSPLGNEQFF
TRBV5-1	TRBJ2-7	CASSLPFGAYNEQYF
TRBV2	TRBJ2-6	CASSETGAGANVLTF
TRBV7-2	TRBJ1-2	CASSLSGWGYTF
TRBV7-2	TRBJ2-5	CASTLSGETQYF
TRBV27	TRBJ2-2	CASRKLEPAGELFF